These 2 T cell receptor beta chains originate from one sample sequenced in a study of blood T cell repertoires in COVID-19. Sequencing was performed with immunoSEQ multiplex PCR; in TCRdb, only in-frame clones are kept and a portion is missing. The sample has 140,000 to 150,000 clones; about 87% are singletons. The source material was peripheral blood. These receptors were collected from a man in his fifties who had recovered from COVID-19.

The chain carries TRBV30 and TRBJ2-3, with 12 bases fitting TRBD2. V shed 5 bases and J 5 bases; nucleotides not matched to a gene: 5. This CDR3 has 14 residues. From germline, CDR1 is GTSNPN and CDR2 SVGIG (reference sequence). As DNA, the CDR3 is TGTGCCTGGGGGCTAGCGGGGGGGCTAGATACGCAGTATTTT. As protein: CAWGLAGGLDTQYF. The full variable domain, rest sourced from reference TRBV30 and TRBJ2-3, is SQTIHQWPATLVQPVGSPLSLECTVEGTSNPNLYWYRQAAGRGLQLLFYSVGIGQISSEVPQNLSASRPQDRQFILSSKKLLLSDSGFYLCAWGLAGGLDTQYFGPGTRLTVL.

V and J are TRBV6-4 and TRBJ1-1; D might be TRBD1 (6 bases). The CDR3 consists of 15 residues. With 1 base removed from V and 2 bases from J, the gap between germline ends came to 11 bases. Per the germline V gene, CDR1 is MRHNA and CDR2 is SNTAGT. The CDR3 protein is CASSDFPGANTEAFF. Written as DNA, the CDR3 is TGTGCCAGCAGTGACTTTCCAGGGGCCAACACTGAAGCTTTCTTT.